This T cell receptor beta chain is from a study of CD8 T cells in Susac syndrome (dated by TCRdb to the late 2010s). General notes on the study: Of the Susac syndrome patients who were sequenced, under ten were in clinical remission while roughly 6 had clinically active disease. At blood withdrawal, Susac syndrome patients were either therapy-naive, taking corticosteroids (in some cases with IVIg as well), or taking IVIg alone. The study used repertoire sequencing to test whether antigen drove CD8+ T cell activation and differentiation in Susac syndrome.

RNA was extracted with the RNeasy kit and 0.5 to 1 ug was reverse transcribed using random hexamers. The immunoSEQ multiplex PCR assay, which covers 54 Vbeta and 13 Jbeta segments, was used to amplify TCR beta CDR3 regions. PCR amplification bias was corrected using a synthetic template baseline for primer optimization and computational correction. The original methods were these. Reads were annotated to V, D and J genes per IMGT and analyzed with immunoSEQ Analyzer, keeping only productive sequences. Clonality was calculated as one minus the Shannon entropy normalized by log2 of the number of productive unique sequences. For each patient and control, public and private clones were evaluated within the 100 most prevalent clones. Clones were defined as Susac-specific when absent from the healthy and MS cohorts, from roughly 1,000 published viral clones and from other ImmuneACCESS disease sequences. TCRdb ran its own pipeline on the public reads, namely fastp trimming at Q25 and MiXCR clone calling, and kept in-frame beta chains. CDR3 protein sequences are deduplicated, and each keeps its most common genes and DNA. For this entry, the V and J calls and clone size follow TCRdb and not the study's own pipeline. Here the sample has roughly 80,000 distinct CDR3 sequences; 85% to 95% occur a single time. The ten largest clones capture 0.5% to 0.65% of the sample.

Of note for this clonotype: It has no known antigen specificity. The sample holds no much larger clone one base away, and base qualities are not on file.

High-throughput TCR beta sequencing profiled peripheral blood CD8+ and CD4+ T cells from healthy donors, Susac syndrome patients and multiple sclerosis patients. The Susac syndrome patients fulfilled recently defined diagnostic criteria for definite or probable disease. Bulk CD8+ and CD4+ T cells were purified magnetically by negative isolation, whereas CD8+ TEMRA cells were enriched by FACS. Blood was collected in EDTA tubes and processed within 24 hours, with PBMCs isolated through density gradient centrifugation. PBMCs intended for TCR sequencing were cryopreserved in liquid nitrogen and were subsequently thawed in a 37 degrees C water bath. A purity of at least 90% was achieved for sorted or isolated CD4+, CD8+ and CD8+ TEMRA cells. There are 14 amino acids in the CDR3, from cysteine to phenylalanine inclusive. Here the CDR3 DNA is all that survives: 42 bases in frame from base 1. CDR1 MNHEY and CDR2 SMNVEV are derived from the germline V gene (reference sequence). V loses 3 bases at its end and J loses 8 bases; junction bases beyond the gene matches: 5.

Paper-wide results and their limitations: In patients with Susac syndrome, the CD4+ T cell repertoire showed no detectable clonal expansion. The number of individuals in the TCR sequencing and HLA analysis was recognized as being relatively small.

Sequenced input: CD4+ T cells from PBMCs. This receptor was identified in a human donor with Susac syndrome. The chain uses TRBV27 and TRBJ2-4, with 9 bases in between that match TRBD1. The CDR3: CASSFGQGSHIQYF. The nucleotides read TGTGCCAGCAGTTTCGGACAGGGGAGTCACATTCAGTACTTC.